Listed here are 30 T cell receptor beta chains from one sample, sequenced in a study of OX40 agonist ivuxolimab in advanced cancers. The library was generated by the immunoSEQ multiplex PCR assay. As stored in TCRdb, this immuneACCESS dataset retains in-frame rearrangements with V and J assigned. A fraction of the clones does not appear; measured against another copy, unresolved V genes explain less than half of the discrepancy, and the remainder lacks a known reason. For this sample the table gives 75,000 to 100,000 clones, of which more than 90% were detected only once. Of the sample, more than 0.6% falls within the top ten clones. The sequenced sample was CD4+ or CD8+ T cells sorted from blood, obtained in a trial of the OX40 agonist ivuxolimab. These receptors came from an adult with an advanced solid tumor such as melanoma, head and neck, liver or kidney cancer.

This chain uses TRBV27 with TRBJ1-1, with D uncertain. CDR1 is MNHEY, CDR2 SMNVEV, per germline (reference sequence). V lost 8 bases, J lost 1 base, and 11 bases lay in between. The CDR3 extends over 13 amino acids. In nucleotides, the CDR3 is TGTGCCAGCTCGAGGGCTTGGAACACTGAAGCTTTCTTT. The encoded protein is CASSRAWNTEAFF.

With regard to this clone: The same CDR3 arises from other DNA sequences in this sample as well. The rearrangement uses TRBV9 and TRBJ2-5; no reliable D call. The germline CDR1 and CDR2 sequences are SGDLS and YYNGEE. Trimming took off 4 bases at V and 5 bases at J, with 9 bases between the two ends. The CDR3 spans 12 residues. The CDR3 reads CASSSPRETQYF. The CDR3 nucleotides are TGTGCCAGCAGCTCGCCCAGGGAGACCCAGTACTTC. The full variable domain, completed using reference TRBV9 and TRBJ2-5, is DSGVTQTPKHLITATGQRVTLRCSPRSGDLSVYWYQQSLDQGLQFLIQYYNGEERAKGNILERFSAQQFPDLHSELNLSSLELGDSALYFCASSSPRETQYFGPGTRLLVL.

The chain links TRBV6-5 to TRBJ1-1, with a possible D match to TRBD1 (5 bases). Trimming shortened V by 4 bases and J by 3 bases, and 9 bases separated the two germline ends. From germline, CDR1 is MNHEY and CDR2 SVGAGI. The CDR3 is made up of 13 amino acids. CDR3 in amino acids: CASSFRVDTEAFF. The DNA of the CDR3 is TGTGCCAGCAGTTTCAGGGTGGACACTGAAGCTTTCTTT.

V is TRBV27 and J is TRBJ2-4, with D perhaps matching TRBD2 (5 bases). V lost 1 base, J lost 0 bases, and 10 bases lay in between. This CDR3 region has 16 residues. CDR1 MNHEY and CDR2 SMNVEV come from the germline V gene (reference sequence). CDR3 DNA sequence: TGTGCCAGCAGTTTATTAGCAGGACTAGCCAAAAACATTCAGTACTTC. It yields the protein CASSLLAGLAKNIQYF.

The chain couples TRBV5-1 to TRBJ2-5; no clear D. Germline CDR1 reads SGHRS; CDR2 reads YFSETQ. This CDR3 comprises 13 residues. V lost 0 bases and J lost 2, with 5 bases in between. The DNA for the CDR3 is TGCGCCAGCAGCTTGGACGTACAAGAGACCCAGTACTTC. Residues: CASSLDVQETQYF.

The chain recombines TRBV30 with TRBJ2-7, with 10 nucleotides matching TRBD2. With 1 base clipped from V and 5 bases from J, the junction kept 5 bases outside the gene matches. The CDR3 loop spans 14 amino acids. Germline assignment: CDR1 GTSNPN and CDR2 SVGIG (reference sequence). This CDR3 is CAWSATSGIHEQYF. CDR3 nucleotides: TGTGCCTGGAGTGCAACTAGCGGGATCCACGAGCAGTACTTC.

This clone was detected once. This rearrangement joins TRBV6-1 to TRBJ2-2; 10 bases match TRBD1. J lost 3 bases, V lost 8 bases, and 3 bases had no gene match. In germline, CDR1 is MNHNS, CDR2 SASEGT. This CDR3 region has 14 residues. The CDR3, as DNA: TGTGCCAGCTTAGGACAGGGGGACACCGGGGAGCTGTTTTTT. Protein product: CASLGQGDTGELFF.

The CDR3 bases are TGCGCCAGCAGCGGGGGCCGCTCCGACTACAATGAGCAGTTCTTC. Its protein product is CASSGGRSDYNEQFF. The chain recombines TRBV5-1 with TRBJ2-1, with a possible D match to TRBD1 (6 bases). V lost 4 bases, J lost 3 bases, and 14 bases lay in between. The CDR3 is 15 amino acids. Germline V CDR1 and CDR2: SGHRS, YFSETQ. Filled out from reference TRBV5-1 and TRBJ2-1, the complete variable domain reads KAGVTQTPRYLIKTRGQQVTLSCSPISGHRSVSWYQQTPGQGLQFLFEYFSETQRNKGNFPGRFSGRQFSNSRSEMNVSTLELGDSALYLCASSGGRSDYNEQFFGPGTRLTVL.

The chain combines TRBV5-1 with TRBJ1-1, with D perhaps matching TRBD1 (5 bases). In germline, CDR1 is SGHRS, CDR2 YFSETQ. The ends were cut back, 4 bases at V and 0 bases at J, with 25 bases in the middle. The CDR3 runs to 19 residues. CDR3: CASSTYRGGLQVMNTEAFF. For the CDR3, the DNA is TGCGCCAGCAGCACCTACCGCGGGGGTTTACAGGTGATGAACACTGAAGCTTTCTTT.

This clone has just a few counts. This rearrangement joins TRBV10-1 to TRBJ1-2; D unclear. CDR3 length: 8 amino acids. Germline V CDR1 and CDR2: WNHNN, SYGVQD (reference sequence). CDR3 sequence reads: CAGYGYTF. CDR3 nucleotide sequence: TGCGCTGGTTATGGCTACACCTTC.

This rearrangement joins TRBV11-2 to TRBJ2-2, with 12 bases aligning to TRBD2. The CDR3 covers 20 residues. The J segment lost 2 bases and the V segment lost 0 bases, leaving 10 bases of the junction unmatched. Germline CDR1 is SGHAT and CDR2 is FQNNGV. CDR3 in DNA: TGTGCCAGCAGCTTAGATGGGGCTAGCGGGAGGGCGCGCAACACCGGGGAGCTGTTTTTT. Amino acids: CASSLDGASGRARNTGELFF.

The rearrangement joins TRBV5-1 to TRBJ2-3; D uncertain. This CDR3 is built from 13 residues. With 0 bases removed from V and 1 base from J, the gap between germline ends came to 3 bases. CDR1 and CDR2 from the germline V gene are SGHRS and YFSETQ. The CDR3 here is CASSLEGTDTQYF. The CDR3 bases are TGCGCCAGCAGCTTGGAGGGCACAGATACGCAGTATTTT.

This clone has a single count. V gene TRBV6-1 combines with J gene TRBJ2-1; D uncertain. The ends were cut back, 7 bases at V and 0 bases at J, with 7 bases in the middle. Germline CDR1 and CDR2: MNHNS and SASEGT. The CDR3 is made up of 13 amino acids. The CDR3 DNA is TGTGCCAGCATAATGAGCTCCTACAATGAGCAGTTCTTC. Protein product: CASIMSSYNEQFF.

This chain connects TRBV7-2 to TRBJ2-4, with a tentative D call TRBD1 (8 bases). Trimming removed 1 base at V and 9 bases at J, with 13 bases between. The CDR3 has 14 amino acids. Germline V lookup: CDR1 SGHTA, CDR2 FQGNSA. This CDR3 reads CASSLEQGGSIQYF. Written as DNA, the CDR3 is TGTGCCAGCAGCTTAGAACAGGGGGGGAGCATTCAGTACTTC.

This chain links TRBV28 with TRBJ1-5; possibly TRBD1 for D (5 bases). This CDR3 is built from 16 residues. Germline CDR1 and CDR2: MDHEN and SYDVKM. The V end lost 6 bases, the J end lost 1 base, and 16 bases lay between the germline ends. This chain's CDR3 is CASSPPWGESNQPQHF. The CDR3 nucleotides read TGTGCCAGCAGCCCACCTTGGGGGGAAAGCAATCAGCCCCAGCATTTT.

This CDR3 is CASRKRVEQPQHF. CDR3 DNA sequence: TGTGCCAGTCGAAAAAGGGTAGAGCAGCCCCAGCATTTT. This chain connects TRBV27 to TRBJ1-5; D is undetermined. Germline V CDR1 and CDR2: MNHEY, SMNVEV (reference sequence). This CDR3 spans 13 amino acids. V was trimmed by 9 bases and J by 7 bases, leaving 16 bases between them.

The chain recombines TRBV27 with TRBJ1-5; no clear D. This CDR3 region has 15 residues. Per germline, CDR1 MNHEY and CDR2 SMNVEV (reference sequence). V was pared by 5 bases and J by 0 bases, with 11 bases between. This chain's CDR3 is CASSPLTFSNQPQHF. The CDR3, as DNA: TGTGCCAGCAGTCCCCTGACGTTTAGCAATCAGCCCCAGCATTTT.

The genes are TRBV19 and TRBJ1-2; 9 positions match TRBD1. In germline, CDR1 is LNHDA, CDR2 SQIVND (reference sequence). V shed 2 bases and J 8 bases; nucleotides not matched to a gene: 15. This CDR3 is built from 17 residues. The CDR3 reads CASSIKALGTGLKGYTF. The CDR3 coding sequence is TGTGCCAGTAGTATAAAGGCTCTAGGGACAGGGTTAAAGGGCTACACCTTC.

The rearrangement joins TRBV28 to TRBJ1-5; a weak D match, TRBD1 (5 bases). The CDR3 is 15 amino acids. V gave up 1 base and J gave up 1 base, with 8 bases separating them. Germline values: CDR1 MDHEN, CDR2 SYDVKM. The CDR3 here is CASSLSQGSNQPQHF. The CDR3 DNA reads TGTGCCAGCAGTTTATCCCAGGGAAGCAATCAGCCCCAGCATTTT.

The V gene is TRBV5-4, the J gene TRBJ2-5; D may match TRBD1 or TRBD2 (5 bases each). Germline lookup yields CDR1 SGHNT and CDR2 YYREEE (reference sequence). This CDR3 contains 13 residues. V was pared by 4 bases and J by 5 bases, with 12 bases between. CDR3 DNA: TGTGCCAGCAGCCAGGGACGTCAGGAGACCCAGTACTTC. Amino acid sequence: CASSQGRQETQYF.

The chain recombines TRBV5-1 with TRBJ2-1; 9 nucleotides match TRBD2. Losses at the gene ends were 2 bases for V and 9 bases for J; bases not matched to a gene: 18. Germline values: CDR1 SGHRS, CDR2 YFSETQ. The CDR3 extends over 18 amino acids. The CDR3 loop is CASSFSSGTPRRLGEQFF. CDR3 coding DNA: TGCGCCAGCAGCTTTTCTAGCGGGACACCCCGGAGATTGGGTGAGCAGTTCTTC.

J is TRBJ2-1 and V is TRBV19; D may correspond to TRBD1 or TRBD2 (6 bases each). Trimming took 6 bases from V and 5 from J, leaving 20 bases between them. Germline assignment: CDR1 LNHDA and CDR2 SQIVND (reference sequence). CDR3 length: 16 amino acids. CDR3 residues: CASSHPTGRRNNEQFF. The CDR3 DNA sequence: TGTGCCAGTAGCCATCCTACAGGGAGGCGAAACAATGAGCAGTTCTTC.

CDR3 nucleotide sequence: TGTGCCAGCTCACCAAATTTCCTCCCCTCCGAGCAGTACTTC. Translating gives CASSPNFLPSEQYF. The V call is TRBV18, the J call TRBJ2-7, with D unresolved. The CDR3 is made up of 14 amino acids. In germline, CDR1 is KGHSH, CDR2 LQKENI. Trimming took off 2 bases at V and 6 bases at J, with 14 bases between the two ends.

The chain has TRBV21-1 and TRBJ2-7; the table calls TRBD2, which could not be checked here. TRBV21-1 represents a pseudogene. The CDR3 has 19 amino acids. The CDR3 DNA reads TGTGCCAGCAGCAAAGCGGAGATAGAGGCGGGAGGCTACTCCTACGAGCAGTACTTC. This encodes CASSKAEIEAGGYSYEQYF.

This chain connects TRBV18 to TRBJ2-7; D call uncertain. The V and J ends lost 5 bases and 3 bases respectively, with 14 bases between them. CDR3 size: 14 residues. CDR1 is KGHSH, CDR2 LQKENI, per germline. DNA of the CDR3: TGTGCCAGCTCAGGTGCCCTCGACATCTACGAGCAGTACTTC. It encodes CASSGALDIYEQYF. Combining the CDR3 with reference TRBV18 and TRBJ2-7 gives the whole variable domain NAGVMQNPRHLVRRRGQEARLRCSPMKGHSHVYWYRQLPEEGLKFMVYLQKENIIDESGMPKERFSAEFPKEGPSILRIQQVVRGDSAAYFCASSGALDIYEQYFGPGTRLTVT.

This clone was picked up one time. The chain recombines TRBV4-2 with TRBJ1-4; TRBD1 matches at 11 bases. Germline values: CDR1 LGHNA, CDR2 YNFKEQ. With 0 bases clipped from V and 8 bases from J, the junction kept 5 bases outside the gene matches. CDR3 length equals 16 residues. CDR3 sequence: CASSQDTGTGGEKLFF. The CDR3 DNA sequence: TGTGCCAGCAGCCAAGATACCGGGACAGGGGGGGAAAAACTGTTTTTT.

This clone appeared a single time. The chain employs TRBV28 and TRBJ1-4, with a weak D call TRBD1 (5 bases). This CDR3 is built from 15 residues. Germline V gene sequence: CDR1 MDHEN, CDR2 SYDVKM. The ends were cut back, 6 bases at V and 0 bases at J, with 11 bases in the middle. The CDR3 coding sequence is TGTGCCAGCAGGCCCGACAGTGCAACTAATGAAAAACTGTTTTTT. Translated, it gives CASRPDSATNEKLFF.

This chain connects TRBV18 to TRBJ2-1, with 7 nucleotides matching TRBD1. V trimming: 8 bases; J trimming: 3 bases; junction bases outside the gene matches: 7. The germline V gene encodes CDR1 KGHSH and CDR2 LQKENI. CDR3 length equals 14 residues. Here the CDR3 DNA reads TGTGCCAGCGGAACAGGGGTTCGCTACAATGAGCAGTTCTTC. It is translated as CASGTGVRYNEQFF.

The chain combines TRBV20-1 with TRBJ2-7, with a weak D call TRBD1 (5 bases). V was cut by 6 bases and J by 11 bases, with 17 bases left in between. CDR3 length: 11 amino acids. Germline values: CDR1 DFQATT, CDR2 SNEGSKA (reference sequence). CDR3 coding DNA: TGCAGTGCAAAGGGAACCCTCAGGGAGTACTTC. Its protein product is CSAKGTLREYF.

The chain couples TRBV18 to TRBJ2-1; 12 bases map to TRBD2. The CDR3 is made up of 15 amino acids. V dropped 4 bases and J dropped 10; count of bases not matched to a gene: 8. Germline CDR1 and CDR2: KGHSH and LQKENI. The CDR3 nucleotides are TGTGCCAGCTCACTACAGGGACTAGCGGGTGGGGAGCAGTTCTTC. The encoded protein is CASSLQGLAGGEQFF.